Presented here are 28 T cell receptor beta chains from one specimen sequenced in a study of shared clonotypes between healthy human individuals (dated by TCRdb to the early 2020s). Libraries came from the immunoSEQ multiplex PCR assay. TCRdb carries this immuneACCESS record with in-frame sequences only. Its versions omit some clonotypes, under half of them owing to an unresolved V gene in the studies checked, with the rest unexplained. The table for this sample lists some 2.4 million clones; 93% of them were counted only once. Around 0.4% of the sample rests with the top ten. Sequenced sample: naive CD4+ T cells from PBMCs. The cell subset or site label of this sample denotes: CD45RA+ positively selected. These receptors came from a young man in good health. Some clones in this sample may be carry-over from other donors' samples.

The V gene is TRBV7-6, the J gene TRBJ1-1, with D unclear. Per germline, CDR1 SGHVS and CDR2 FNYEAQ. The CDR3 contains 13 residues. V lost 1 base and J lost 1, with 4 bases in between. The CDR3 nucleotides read TGTGCCAGCAGCTTAGGCGCGAACACTGAAGCTTTCTTT. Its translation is CASSLGANTEAFF.

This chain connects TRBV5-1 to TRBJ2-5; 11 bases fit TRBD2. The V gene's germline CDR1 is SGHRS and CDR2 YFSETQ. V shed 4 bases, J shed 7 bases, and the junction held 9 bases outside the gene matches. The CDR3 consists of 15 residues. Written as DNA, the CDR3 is TGCGCCAGCAGCACCCGGACTAGCGGGCTTAGGACCCAGTACTTC. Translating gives CASSTRTSGLRTQYF.

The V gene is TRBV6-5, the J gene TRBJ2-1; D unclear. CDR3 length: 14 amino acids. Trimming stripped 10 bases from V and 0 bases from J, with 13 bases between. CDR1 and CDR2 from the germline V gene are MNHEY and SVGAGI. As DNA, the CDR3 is TGTGCCACCCTCCGGACGAGCTCCTACAATGAGCAGTTCTTC. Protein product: CATLRTSSYNEQFF.

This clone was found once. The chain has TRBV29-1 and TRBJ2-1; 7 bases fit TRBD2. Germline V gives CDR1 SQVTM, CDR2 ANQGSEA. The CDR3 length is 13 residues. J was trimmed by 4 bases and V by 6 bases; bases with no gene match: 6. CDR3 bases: TGCAGCGTCTCAGCGGGGCGATACAATGAGCAGTTCTTC. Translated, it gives CSVSAGRYNEQFF.

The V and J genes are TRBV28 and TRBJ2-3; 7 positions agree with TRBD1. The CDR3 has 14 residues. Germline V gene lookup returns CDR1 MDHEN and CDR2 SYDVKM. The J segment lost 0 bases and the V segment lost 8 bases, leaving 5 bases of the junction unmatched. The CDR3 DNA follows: TGTGCCAGCTGGGGACAGCCTAGCACAGATACGCAGTATTTT. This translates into CASWGQPSTDTQYF.

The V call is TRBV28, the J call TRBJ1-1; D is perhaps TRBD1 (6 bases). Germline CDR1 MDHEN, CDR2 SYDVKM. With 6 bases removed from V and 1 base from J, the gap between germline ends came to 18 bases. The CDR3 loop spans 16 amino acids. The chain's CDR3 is CASSAGGGAGNTEAFF. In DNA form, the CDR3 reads TGTGCCAGCAGCGCTGGGGGGGGCGCTGGGAACACTGAAGCTTTCTTT. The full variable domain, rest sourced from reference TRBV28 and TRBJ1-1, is DVKVTQSSRYLVKRTGEKVFLECVQDMDHENMFWYRQDPGLGLRLIYFSYDVKMKEKGDIPEGYSVSREKKERFSLILESASTNQTSMYLCASSAGGGAGNTEAFFGQGTRLTVV.

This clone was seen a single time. The CDR3 nucleotides read TGTGCCAGCAGCTGGGCTGGCGGGAGCTACGAGCAGTACTTC. This sequence encodes CASSWAGGSYEQYF. This chain connects TRBV5-6 to TRBJ2-7; TRBD2 matches 7 bases. The CDR3 runs 14 residues. V shed 3 bases, J shed 3 bases, and the junction held 6 bases outside the gene matches. Germline V gene data show CDR1 as SGHDT and CDR2 as YYEEEE.

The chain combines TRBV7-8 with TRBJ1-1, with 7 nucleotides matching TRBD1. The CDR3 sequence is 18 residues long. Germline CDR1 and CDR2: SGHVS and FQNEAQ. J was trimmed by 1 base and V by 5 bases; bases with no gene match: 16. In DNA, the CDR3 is TGTGCCAGCAGCCAAAGACCTACTACGGGACAGAAGAACACTGAAGCTTTCTTT. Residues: CASSQRPTTGQKNTEAFF. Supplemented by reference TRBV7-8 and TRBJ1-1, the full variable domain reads GAGVSQSPRYKVAKRGQDVALRCDPISGHVSLFWYQQALGQGPEFLTYFQNEAQLDKSGLPSDRFFAERPEGSVSTLKIQRTQQEDSAVYLCASSQRPTTGQKNTEAFFGQGTRLTVV.

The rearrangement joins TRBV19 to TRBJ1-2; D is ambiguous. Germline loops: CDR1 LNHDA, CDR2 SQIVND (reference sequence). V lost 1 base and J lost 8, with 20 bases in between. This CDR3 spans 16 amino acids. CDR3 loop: CASSIGSVRGEGGYTF. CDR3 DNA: TGTGCCAGTAGTATAGGGTCGGTACGAGGAGAAGGGGGCTACACCTTC. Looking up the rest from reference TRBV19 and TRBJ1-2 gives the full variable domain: DGGITQSPKYLFRKEGQNVTLSCEQNLNHDAMYWYRQDPGQGLRLIYYSQIVNDFQKGDIAEGYSVSREKKESFPLTVTSAQKNPTAFYLCASSIGSVRGEGGYTFGSGTRLTVV.

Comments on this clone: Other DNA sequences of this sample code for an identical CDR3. CDR3 in amino acids: CAISEAGGGNEQFF. DNA for the CDR3: TGTGCCATCAGTGAGGCAGGGGGCGGGAATGAGCAGTTCTTC. The chain couples TRBV10-3 to TRBJ2-1; 8 bases are shared with TRBD1. The V segment lost 2 bases and the J segment 7 bases; nucleotides outside the gene matches: 4. The germline CDR1 and CDR2 sequences are ENHRY and SYGVKD. The CDR3 totals 14 residues.

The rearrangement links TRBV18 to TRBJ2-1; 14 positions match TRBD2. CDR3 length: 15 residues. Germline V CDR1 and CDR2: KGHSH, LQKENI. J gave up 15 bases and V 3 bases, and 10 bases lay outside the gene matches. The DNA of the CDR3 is TGTGCCAGCTCACCTCTAGGGACTAGCGGGAGCAGCTGGTTCTTC. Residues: CASSPLGTSGSSWFF.

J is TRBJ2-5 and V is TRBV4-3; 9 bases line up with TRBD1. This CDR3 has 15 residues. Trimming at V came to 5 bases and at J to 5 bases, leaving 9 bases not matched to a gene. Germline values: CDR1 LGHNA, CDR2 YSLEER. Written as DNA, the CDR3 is TGCGCCAGCAGCGCCCAGACAGGGGGGCTGGAGACCCAGTACTTC. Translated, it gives CASSAQTGGLETQYF.

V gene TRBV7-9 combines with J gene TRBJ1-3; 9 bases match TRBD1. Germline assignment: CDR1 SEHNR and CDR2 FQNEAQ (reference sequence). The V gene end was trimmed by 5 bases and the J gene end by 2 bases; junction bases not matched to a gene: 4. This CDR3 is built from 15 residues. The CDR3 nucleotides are TGTGCCAGCAGCCCACGACAGGGGGCTGGAAACACCATATATTTT. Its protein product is CASSPRQGAGNTIYF.

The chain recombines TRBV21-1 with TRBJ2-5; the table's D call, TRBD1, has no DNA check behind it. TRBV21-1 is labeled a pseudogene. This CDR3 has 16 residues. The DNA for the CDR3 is TGTGCCAGCAGCATAAATGAACAGGGAGCCCAAGAGACCCAGTACTTC. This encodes CASSINEQGAQETQYF.

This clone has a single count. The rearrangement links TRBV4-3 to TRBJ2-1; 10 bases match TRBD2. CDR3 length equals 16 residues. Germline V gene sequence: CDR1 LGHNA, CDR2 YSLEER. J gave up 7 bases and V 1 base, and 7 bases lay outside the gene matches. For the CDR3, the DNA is TGCGCCAGCAGCCAAGTGAGCGGGAGGGCCCGGAATGAGCAGTTCTTC. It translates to CASSQVSGRARNEQFF.

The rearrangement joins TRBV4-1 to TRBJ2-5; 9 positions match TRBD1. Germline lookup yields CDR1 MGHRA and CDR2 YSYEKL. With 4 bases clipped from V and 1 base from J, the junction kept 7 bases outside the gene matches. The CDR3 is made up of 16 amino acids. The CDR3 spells CASSRGYRGPQETQYF. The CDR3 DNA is TGCGCCAGCAGCCGAGGGTACAGGGGGCCCCAAGAGACCCAGTACTTC.

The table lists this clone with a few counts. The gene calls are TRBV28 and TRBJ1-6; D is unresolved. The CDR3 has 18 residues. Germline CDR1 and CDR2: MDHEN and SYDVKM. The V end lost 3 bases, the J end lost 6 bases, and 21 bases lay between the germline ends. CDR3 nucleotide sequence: TGTGCCAGCAGTTTTCCACTAGACGGGTGGGTTGGTAATTCACCCCTCCACTTT. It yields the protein CASSFPLDGWVGNSPLHF.

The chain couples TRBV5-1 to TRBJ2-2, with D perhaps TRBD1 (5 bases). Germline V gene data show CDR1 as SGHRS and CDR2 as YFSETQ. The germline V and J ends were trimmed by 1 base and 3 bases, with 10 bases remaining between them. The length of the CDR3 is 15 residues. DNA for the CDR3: TGCGCCAGCAGCTTGTTAGGGGAAGACACCGGGGAGCTGTTTTTT. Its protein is CASSLLGEDTGELFF. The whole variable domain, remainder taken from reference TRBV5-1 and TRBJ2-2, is KAGVTQTPRYLIKTRGQQVTLSCSPISGHRSVSWYQQTPGQGLQFLFEYFSETQRNKGNFPGRFSGRQFSNSRSEMNVSTLELGDSALYLCASSLLGEDTGELFFGEGSRLTVL.

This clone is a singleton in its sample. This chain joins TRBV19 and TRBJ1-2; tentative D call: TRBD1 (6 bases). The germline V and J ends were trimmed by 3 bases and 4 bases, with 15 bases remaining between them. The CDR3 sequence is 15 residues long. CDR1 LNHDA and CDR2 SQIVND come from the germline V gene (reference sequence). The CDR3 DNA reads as TGTGCCAGTAGTATCAGCTCCCAGGGGTCCTATGGCTACACCTTC. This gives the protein CASSISSQGSYGYTF. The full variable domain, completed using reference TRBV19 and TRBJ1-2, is DGGITQSPKYLFRKEGQNVTLSCEQNLNHDAMYWYRQDPGQGLRLIYYSQIVNDFQKGDIAEGYSVSREKKESFPLTVTSAQKNPTAFYLCASSISSQGSYGYTFGSGTRLTVV.

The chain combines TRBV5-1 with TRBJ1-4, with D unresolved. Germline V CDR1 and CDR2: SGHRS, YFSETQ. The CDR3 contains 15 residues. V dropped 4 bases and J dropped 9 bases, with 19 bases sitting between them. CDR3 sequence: CASSPTDRVGKKLFF. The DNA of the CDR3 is TGCGCCAGCAGCCCGACGGACCGAGTTGGTAAAAAACTGTTTTTT.

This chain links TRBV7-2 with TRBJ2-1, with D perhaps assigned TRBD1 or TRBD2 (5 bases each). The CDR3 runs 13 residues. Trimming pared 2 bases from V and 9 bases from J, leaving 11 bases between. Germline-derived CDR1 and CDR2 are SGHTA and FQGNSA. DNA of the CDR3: TGTGCCAGCAGCTTATTCCGGGGCACTGAGCAGTTCTTC. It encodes CASSLFRGTEQFF.

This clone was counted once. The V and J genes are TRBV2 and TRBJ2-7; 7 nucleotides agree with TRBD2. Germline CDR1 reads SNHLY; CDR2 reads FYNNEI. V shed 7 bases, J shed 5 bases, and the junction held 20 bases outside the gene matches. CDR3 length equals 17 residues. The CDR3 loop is CASNDGSGRTLSNEQYF. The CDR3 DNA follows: TGTGCCAGCAACGACGGTAGCGGGCGTACATTAAGCAACGAGCAGTACTTC.

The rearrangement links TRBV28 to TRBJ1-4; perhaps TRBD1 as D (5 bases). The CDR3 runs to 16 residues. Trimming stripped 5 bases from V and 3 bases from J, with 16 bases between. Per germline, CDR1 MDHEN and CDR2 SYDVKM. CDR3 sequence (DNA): TGTGCCAGCAGTATCCAGGGATCGTTGGCTAATGAAAAACTGTTTTTT. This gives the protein CASSIQGSLANEKLFF.

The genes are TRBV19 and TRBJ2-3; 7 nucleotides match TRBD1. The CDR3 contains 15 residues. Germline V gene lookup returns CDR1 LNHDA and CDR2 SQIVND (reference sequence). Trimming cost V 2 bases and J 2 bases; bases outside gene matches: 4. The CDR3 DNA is TGTGCCAGTAGTATAACAGGGGCCTACACAGATACGCAGTATTTT. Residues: CASSITGAYTDTQYF.

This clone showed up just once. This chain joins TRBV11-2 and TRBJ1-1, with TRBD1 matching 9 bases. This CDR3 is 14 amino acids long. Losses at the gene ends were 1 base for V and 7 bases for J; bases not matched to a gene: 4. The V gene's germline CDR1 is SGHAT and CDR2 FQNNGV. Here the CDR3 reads CASSLGRTGVEAFF. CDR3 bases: TGTGCCAGCAGCTTAGGCCGGACAGGGGTTGAAGCTTTCTTT.

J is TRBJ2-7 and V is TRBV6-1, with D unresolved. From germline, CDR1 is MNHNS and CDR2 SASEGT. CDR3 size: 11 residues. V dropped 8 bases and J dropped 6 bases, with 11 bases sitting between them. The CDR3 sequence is CASGLWGEQYF. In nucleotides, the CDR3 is TGTGCCAGCGGGCTTTGGGGCGAGCAGTACTTC.

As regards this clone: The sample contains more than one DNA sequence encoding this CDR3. CDR3 loop: CASSLRGSGTEAFF. The CDR3 nucleotides read TGCGCCAGCAGCTTAAGGGGGTCGGGGACTGAAGCTTTCTTT. J is TRBJ1-1 and V is TRBV5-1; D is possibly TRBD1 (6 bases). Trimming pared 2 bases from V and 5 bases from J, leaving 13 bases between. CDR3 length equals 14 residues. Germline V CDR1 and CDR2: SGHRS, YFSETQ.

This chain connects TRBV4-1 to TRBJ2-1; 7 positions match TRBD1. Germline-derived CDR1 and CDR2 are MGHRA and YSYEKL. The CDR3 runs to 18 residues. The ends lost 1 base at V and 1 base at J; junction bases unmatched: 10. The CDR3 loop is CASSQGVGTVLSYNEQFF. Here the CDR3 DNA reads TGCGCCAGCAGCCAAGGAGTAGGGACAGTGTTGTCCTACAATGAGCAGTTCTTC.